These T cell receptor beta chains were read from a single sample in a study of CD8+CD57+ T cells in acquired aplastic anemia. TCRdb processed the reads anew with MiXCR; each CDR3 protein has one entry. The table includes about 110,000 distinct CDR3 sequences, 51% detected once. Sequenced sample: sorted CD4+, CD8+, or CD8+CD57+ T cells (not recorded which) from PBMCs. The source is a human donor in good health, serving as a control. The CDR3 runs from the conserved cysteine through the conserved F or W. A D gene is named only where the DNA matches it firmly. Size values are once, few and many counts, or a class for expanded clones, and some rows have none.

clone_size d_call j_call cdr3_length v_call cdr3_aa cdr3_nt
NA NA TRBJ1-2 12 TRBV29-1 CSVRDGFYGYTF TGCAGCGTGCGGGACGGATTCTATGGCTACACCTTC
many NA TRBJ2-5 12 TRBV12-3/TRBV12-4 CASSLGAETQYF TGTGCCAGCAGTTTAGGCGCTGAGACCCAGTACTTC
NA NA TRBJ2-1 13 TRBV20-1 CSARGAGSNEQFF TGCAGTGCTAGAGGGGCAGGTAGCAATGAGCAGTTCTTC
few NA TRBJ1-6 15 TRBV12-3/TRBV12-4 CASSFEGSGRSPLHF TGTGCCAGCAGTTTCGAGGGGTCTGGTCGTTCACCCCTCCACTTT
many TRBD1 TRBJ1-5 15 TRBV6-5 CASSSTGGGNQPQHF TGTGCCAGCAGTTCCACAGGGGGTGGCAATCAGCCCCAGCATTTT
NA NA TRBJ2-7 15 TRBV15 CATSRDKGAFHEQYF TGTGCCACCAGCAGAGATAAAGGGGCTTTCCACGAGCAGTACTTC
many TRBD2 TRBJ2-3 14 TRBV10-3 CAIRPGGEADTQYF TGTGCCATCAGACCCGGGGGGGAGGCAGATACGCAGTATTTT
NA NA TRBJ2-5 15 TRBV9 CASSEGGTSQETQYF TGTGCCAGCAGTGAAGGAGGGACAAGCCAAGAGACCCAGTACTTC
NA TRBD1 TRBJ1-3 17 TRBV15 CATSSEGQGSFGNTIYF TGTGCCACCAGCAGCGAGGGACAGGGGAGTTTTGGAAACACCATATATTTT
NA TRBD1 TRBJ2-3 15 TRBV19 CASSIRTGGTDTQYF TGTGCCAGTAGTATTCGGACAGGGGGAACAGATACGCAGTATTTT
once NA TRBJ2-2 12 TRBV24-1 CATSDRTGELFF TGTGCCACCAGTGATCGGACCGGGGAGCTGTTTTTT
once NA TRBJ1-5 12 TRBV25-1 CASSLMGGPQHF TGTGCCAGCAGCTTAATGGGGGGGCCACAGCATTTT
many NA TRBJ2-2 13 TRBV5-4 CASSLGLGGELFF TGTGCCAGCAGCTTGGGGCTCGGCGGGGAGCTGTTTTTT
NA TRBD1 TRBJ1-5 16 TRBV19 CASSIRTGGVSQPQHF TGTGCCAGTAGTATCCGGACAGGGGGCGTTAGTCAGCCCCAGCATTTT
many TRBD2 TRBJ2-1 18 TRBV4-3 CASSQGTSGGAVDNEQFF TGCGCCAGCAGCCAGGGGACTAGCGGGGGGGCCGTCGACAATGAGCAGTTCTTC
many NA TRBJ1-2 14 TRBV5-4 CASSLPGEGYGYTF TGTGCCAGCAGCCTGCCTGGAGAGGGCTATGGCTACACCTTC
once TRBD1 TRBJ2-7 13 TRBV25-1 CASKGQCSYEQYF TGTGCCAGCAAGGGACAGTGCTCCTACGAGCAGTACTTC
many TRBD1 TRBJ1-4 15 TRBV9 CASSEPGTGSEKLFF TGTGCCAGCAGCGAGCCCGGGACAGGGTCTGAAAAACTGTTTTTT
NA NA TRBJ1-2 16 TRBV9 CASSVGGDTSNYGYTF TGTGCCAGCAGCGTGGGGGGGGACACCTCGAACTATGGCTACACCTTC
many TRBD2 TRBJ2-5 17 TRBV12-3/TRBV12-4 CASSLGVVAGAQETQYF TGTGCCAGCAGTTTAGGTGTGGTAGCGGGGGCCCAAGAGACCCAGTACTTC
NA NA TRBJ2-5 11 TRBV29-1 CSLGQGETQYF TGCAGCTTGGGGCAGGGGGAGACCCAGTACTTC
NA NA TRBJ1-2 13 TRBV10-3 CAIMKGTNYGYTF TGTGCCATCATGAAAGGAACCAACTATGGCTACACCTTC
NA NA TRBJ2-7 14 TRBV19 CASSIDRRSDEQYF TGTGCCAGTAGTATAGATCGTAGAAGTGACGAGCAGTACTTC
once NA TRBJ1-5 13 TRBV29-1 CSVEELQGAPQHF TGCAGCGTTGAAGAATTACAGGGTGCGCCCCAGCATTTT
NA TRBD1 TRBJ2-2 16 TRBV4-1 CASSEGQGASTGELFF TGCGCCAGCAGCGAAGGACAGGGGGCCAGCACCGGGGAGCTGTTTTTT
NA NA TRBJ2-5 15 TRBV25-1 CASSQVGGQQETQYF TGTGCCAGCAGCCAAGTGGGGGGTCAGCAAGAGACCCAGTACTTC
many TRBD1 TRBJ2-7 15 TRBV4-3 CASSQGQGNSYEQYF TGCGCCAGCAGCCAAGGACAGGGGAACTCCTACGAGCAGTACTTC
NA TRBD2 TRBJ2-7 14 TRBV9 CASSQETSRYEQYF TGTGCCAGCAGCCAAGAGACTAGCAGATACGAGCAGTACTTC
few NA TRBJ2-5 12 TRBV7-9 CASSRTGETQYF TGTGCCAGCAGCCGGACGGGCGAGACCCAGTACTTC
many NA TRBJ1-6 11 TRBV6-2/TRBV6-3 CASSTNSPLHF TGTGCCAGCAGCACCAATTCACCCCTCCACTTT
many NA TRBJ2-7 13 TRBV20-1 CSGYRDSSYEQYF TGCAGTGGTTACCGGGACTCGTCCTACGAGCAGTACTTC
NA TRBD1 TRBJ1-2 14 TRBV29-1 CSVAGQAFLYGYTF TGCAGCGTTGCAGGACAGGCCTTTCTCTATGGCTACACCTTC
NA NA TRBJ1-1 12 TRBV6-2/TRBV6-3 CASSYSRKGAFF TGTGCCAGCAGTTACTCTAGGAAAGGAGCTTTCTTT
many NA TRBJ2-7 13 TRBV4-3 CASSQLVAYEQYF TGCGCCAGCAGCCAGTTAGTAGCCTACGAGCAGTACTTC
NA NA TRBJ2-7 15 TRBV5-1 CASSPEGQGGYEQYF TGCGCCAGCAGCCCGGAGGGGCAGGGGGGGTACGAGCAGTACTTC
NA NA TRBJ2-3 12 TRBV25-1 CASTASTDTQYF TGTGCCAGCACGGCAAGCACAGATACGCAGTATTTT
NA TRBD1 TRBJ2-7 12 TRBV15 CATSRQGDEQYF TGTGCCACCAGCAGACAGGGGGACGAGCAGTACTTC
many TRBD1 TRBJ1-4 14 TRBV6-6 CASSYSRQGEKLFF TGTGCCAGCAGTTACTCTCGACAGGGAGAAAAACTGTTTTTT
many TRBD1 TRBJ2-5 13 TRBV6-2/TRBV6-3 CASSSDRGETQYF TGTGCCAGCAGTTCGGACAGGGGGGAGACCCAGTACTTC
once TRBD1 TRBJ1-4 14 TRBV7-2 CASSLTGEGEKLFF TGTGCCAGCAGCCTAACAGGGGAAGGGGAAAAACTGTTTTTT
few TRBD1 TRBJ2-7 15 TRBV2 CASGMTGQVSYEQYF TGTGCCAGCGGCATGACGGGACAGGTCTCCTACGAGCAGTACTTC
NA TRBD1 TRBJ1-2 12 TRBV29-1 CSATGGVDGYTF TGCAGTGCGACAGGGGGCGTGGACGGCTACACCTTC
NA NA TRBJ1-1 16 TRBV11-1 CASSTNLDRGDTEAFF TGTGCCAGCAGCACCAACCTTGACAGAGGGGACACTGAAGCTTTCTTT
NA NA TRBJ1-1 12 TRBV29-1 CSVIVAGTEAFF TGCAGCGTTATAGTTGCAGGGACTGAAGCTTTCTTT